Listed here is a single TCR beta chain. This entry belongs to a study of blood T cell repertoires in COVID-19. Study-level information: Material from acute and convalescent COVID-19 was sourced from the United States, Italy and Spain. PBMCs, B-cell-depleted T cells, or T cells were the source of the cDNA or gDNA that made up the material.

Original analysis: Nucleated cell number was recorded as an estimate derived from reference gene primer amplification. Generated by immunoSEQ multiplex PCR, the TCRdb table keeps only in-frame clones and is missing some. The V and J calls and the clone size are those of that table, but D and trimming were determined from the DNA. Here the sample spans about 68,000 clones, about 85% being singletons. Per germline, CDR1 SGHTS and CDR2 YDEGEE. After removal of 4 bases from V and 7 bases from J, the junction contained 4 bases not matched to a gene. This CDR3 has 12 residues. The chain joins TRBV5-8 to TRBJ1-1; 7 bases are shared with TRBD1. Sequences were obtained from peripheral blood. The sequence came from a woman between 50 and 59 years old with COVID-19, enrolled during active disease. CDR3 bases: TGTGCCAGCAGCCGGGGACAGCTTGAAGCTTTCTTT. It yields the protein CASSRGQLEAFF.